These 5 T cell receptor beta chains originate from one sample sequenced in a study of blood T cell repertoires in COVID-19. The table came from immunoSEQ multiplex PCR; TCRdb's copy has only in-frame clones and leaves some out. The sample holds 78,000 or so clones, about nine tenths seen once. Sequences were obtained from peripheral blood. These receptors all come from a man between 45 and 60 years old with active or convalescent COVID-19.

The rearrangement uses TRBV18 and TRBJ2-7; 7 bases map to TRBD1. V gave up 5 bases and J gave up 2 bases; unmatched junction bases: 0. The CDR3 is 12 amino acids. The germline CDR1 and CDR2 sequences are KGHSH and LQKENI. CDR3 DNA: TGTGCCAGCTCAGGGACAGCCTACGAGCAGTACGTC. Protein: CASSGTAYEQYV.

The chain carries TRBV3-1 (or the pseudogene TRBV3-2) and TRBJ2-5; tentative D call: TRBD1 (6 bases). The CDR3 has 13 amino acids. V lost 4 bases and J lost 5, with 11 bases in between. Per germline, CDR1 LGHDT and CDR2 YNNKEL (reference sequence). The CDR3 nucleotides read TGTGCCAGCAGCCCCCTCAGGGGCGAGACCCAGTACTTC. Translated: CASSPLRGETQYF.

The genes are TRBV4-3 and TRBJ1-4; 12 bases line up with TRBD1. CDR1 and CDR2 (germline): LGHNA, YSLEER. The CDR3 totals 17 residues. The junction had 6 bases not matched to a gene; V was cut back by 0 bases and J by 7 bases. In DNA form, the CDR3 reads TGCGCCAGCAGCCAAGATCGGGGACAGGGGGCGAGTGAAAAACTGTTTTTT. This gives the protein CASSQDRGQGASEKLFF.

The chain's CDR3 is CASSLWDRATYEQYF. The CDR3 nucleotides read TGTGCCAGCAGTTTGTGGGACAGGGCCACCTACGAGCAGTACTTC. The chain has TRBV28 and TRBJ2-7, with 9 bases identical to TRBD1. Germline V gene data show CDR1 as MDHEN and CDR2 as SYDVKM. V lost 3 bases and J lost 2; bases outside the gene matches: 5. This CDR3 contains 15 residues.

The chain is built from TRBV4-3 and TRBJ2-3; D unclear. The CDR3 has 15 amino acids. Trimming left V 5 bases short and J 0 bases short, with 12 bases between. CDR1 is LGHNA, CDR2 YSLEER, per germline. The CDR3 nucleotides read TGCGCCAGCAGCTATAATCCCTCTAGCACAGATACGCAGTATTTT. Translated: CASSYNPSSTDTQYF.